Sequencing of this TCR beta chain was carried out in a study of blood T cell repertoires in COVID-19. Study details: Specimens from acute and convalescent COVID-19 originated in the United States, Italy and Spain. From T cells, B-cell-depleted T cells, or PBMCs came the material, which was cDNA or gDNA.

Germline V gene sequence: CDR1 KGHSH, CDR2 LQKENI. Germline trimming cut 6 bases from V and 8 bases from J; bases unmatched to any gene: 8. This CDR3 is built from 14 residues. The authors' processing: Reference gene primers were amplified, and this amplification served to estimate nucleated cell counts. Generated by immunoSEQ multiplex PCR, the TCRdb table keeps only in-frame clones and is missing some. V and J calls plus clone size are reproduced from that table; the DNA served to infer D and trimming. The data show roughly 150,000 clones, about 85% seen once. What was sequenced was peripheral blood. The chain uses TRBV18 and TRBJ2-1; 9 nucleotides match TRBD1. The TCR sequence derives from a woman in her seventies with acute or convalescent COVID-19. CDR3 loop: CASSPGQGGHEQFF. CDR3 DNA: TGTGCCAGCTCCCCGGGACAGGGTGGTCATGAGCAGTTCTTC.